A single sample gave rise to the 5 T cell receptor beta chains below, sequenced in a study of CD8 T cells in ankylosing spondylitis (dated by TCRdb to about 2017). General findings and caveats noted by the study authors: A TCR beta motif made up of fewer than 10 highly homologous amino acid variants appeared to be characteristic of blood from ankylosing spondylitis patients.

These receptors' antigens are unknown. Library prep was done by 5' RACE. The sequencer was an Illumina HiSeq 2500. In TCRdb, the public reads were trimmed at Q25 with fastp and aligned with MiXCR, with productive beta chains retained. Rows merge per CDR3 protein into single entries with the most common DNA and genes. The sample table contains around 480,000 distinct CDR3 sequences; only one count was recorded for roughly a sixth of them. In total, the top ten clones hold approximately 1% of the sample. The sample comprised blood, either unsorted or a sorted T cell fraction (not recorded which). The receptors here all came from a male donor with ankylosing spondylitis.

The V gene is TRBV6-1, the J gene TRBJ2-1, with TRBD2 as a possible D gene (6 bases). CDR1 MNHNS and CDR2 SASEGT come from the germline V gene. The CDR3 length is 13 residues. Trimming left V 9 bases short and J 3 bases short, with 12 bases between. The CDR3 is CASTGTYYNEQFF. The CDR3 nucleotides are TGTGCCAGTACCGGGACTTACTACAATGAGCAGTTCTTC.

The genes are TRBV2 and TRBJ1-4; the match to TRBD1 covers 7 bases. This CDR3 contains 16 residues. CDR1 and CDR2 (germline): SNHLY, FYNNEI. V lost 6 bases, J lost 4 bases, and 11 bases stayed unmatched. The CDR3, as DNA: TGTGCCAGCAGGGGGGGGACAGCTCTTCTTAATGAAAAACTGTTTTTT. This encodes CASRGGTALLNEKLFF.

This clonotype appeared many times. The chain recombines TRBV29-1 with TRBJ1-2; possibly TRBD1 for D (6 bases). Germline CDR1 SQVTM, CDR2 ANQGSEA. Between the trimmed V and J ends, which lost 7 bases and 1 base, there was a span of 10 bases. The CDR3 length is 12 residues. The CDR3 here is CSGLQGNYGYTF. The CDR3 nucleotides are TGCAGCGGCCTACAGGGTAACTATGGCTACACCTTC.

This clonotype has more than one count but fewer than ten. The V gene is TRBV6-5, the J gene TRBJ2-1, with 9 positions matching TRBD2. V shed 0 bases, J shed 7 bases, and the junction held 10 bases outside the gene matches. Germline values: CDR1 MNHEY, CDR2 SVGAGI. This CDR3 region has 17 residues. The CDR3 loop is CASSYSLGAGGKNEQFF. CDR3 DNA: TGTGCCAGCAGTTACTCGCTCGGAGCGGGAGGCAAGAATGAGCAGTTCTTC.

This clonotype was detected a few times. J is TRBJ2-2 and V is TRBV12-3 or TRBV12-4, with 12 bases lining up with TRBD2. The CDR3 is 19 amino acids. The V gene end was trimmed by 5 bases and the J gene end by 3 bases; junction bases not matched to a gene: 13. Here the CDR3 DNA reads TGTGCCAGCAGTCGAACTCGACCCGGACTAGCGGGGTACACCGGGGAGCTGTTTTTT. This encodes CASSRTRPGLAGYTGELFF.